This note documents a single TCR beta chain sequence. Produced via immunoSEQ multiplex PCR; TCRdb's table is partial and in-frame only. This table has some 100,000 clones, over 65% appearing once. The entry originates in a study of blood T cell repertoires in COVID-19. About the research overall: From the United States, Italy and Spain came samples of acute and convalescent COVID-19.

The V segment lost 6 bases and the J segment 5 bases; nucleotides outside the gene matches: 7. The CDR3 has 14 residues. Germline V CDR1 and CDR2: WNHNN, SYGVQD (reference sequence). This receptor was taken from a human donor in a cohort sampled during active COVID-19. The chain has TRBV10-1 and TRBJ2-3, with 8 nucleotides matching TRBD2. The sample was peripheral blood. DNA for the CDR3: TGCGCCAGCAGCGCGGGACTAGTAAGAGATACGCAGTATTTT. Translation: CASSAGLVRDTQYF.